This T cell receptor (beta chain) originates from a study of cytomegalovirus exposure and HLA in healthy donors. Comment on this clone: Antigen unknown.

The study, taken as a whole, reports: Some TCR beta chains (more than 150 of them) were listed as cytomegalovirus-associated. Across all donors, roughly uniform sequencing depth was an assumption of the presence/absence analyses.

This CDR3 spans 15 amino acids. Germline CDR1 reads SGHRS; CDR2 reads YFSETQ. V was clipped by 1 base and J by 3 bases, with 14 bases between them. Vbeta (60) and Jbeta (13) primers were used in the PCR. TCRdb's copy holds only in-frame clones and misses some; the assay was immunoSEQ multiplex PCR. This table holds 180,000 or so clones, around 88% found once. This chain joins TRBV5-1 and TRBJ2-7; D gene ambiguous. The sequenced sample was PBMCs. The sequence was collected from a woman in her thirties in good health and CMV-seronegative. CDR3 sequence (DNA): TGCGCCAGCAGCTTGTCAGAACAGTCGCTCTACGAGCAGTACTTC. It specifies CASSLSEQSLYEQYF.